This note documents a single TCR beta chain sequence. These data originate in a study of CD8 T cells in Susac syndrome. The J segment lost 3 bases and the V segment lost 5 bases, leaving 15 bases of the junction unmatched. CDR1 and CDR2 (germline): MNHEY, SMNVEV (reference sequence). The CDR3 has 18 residues. Reverse transcription of roughly 0.45 to 1 ug RNA used random hexamers. Amplification of TCR beta CDR3 by immunoSEQ multiplex PCR spanned 54 Vbeta and 13 Jbeta. TCRdb recomputed calls from the immunoSEQ multiplex PCR reads with MiXCR, one row per CDR3 protein. The table records approximately 130,000 distinct CDR3 sequences, roughly 89% of them present only once.

Sequencing used CD8+ T cells from PBMCs. The V gene is TRBV27, the J gene TRBJ1-2; 10 bases agree with TRBD1. The receptor's source is a human donor with multiple sclerosis. The CDR3 sequence: CASSPNGGRTGGDYGYTF. DNA of the CDR3: TGTGCCAGCAGTCCTAACGGGGGGAGGACAGGGGGAGACTATGGCTACACCTTC.